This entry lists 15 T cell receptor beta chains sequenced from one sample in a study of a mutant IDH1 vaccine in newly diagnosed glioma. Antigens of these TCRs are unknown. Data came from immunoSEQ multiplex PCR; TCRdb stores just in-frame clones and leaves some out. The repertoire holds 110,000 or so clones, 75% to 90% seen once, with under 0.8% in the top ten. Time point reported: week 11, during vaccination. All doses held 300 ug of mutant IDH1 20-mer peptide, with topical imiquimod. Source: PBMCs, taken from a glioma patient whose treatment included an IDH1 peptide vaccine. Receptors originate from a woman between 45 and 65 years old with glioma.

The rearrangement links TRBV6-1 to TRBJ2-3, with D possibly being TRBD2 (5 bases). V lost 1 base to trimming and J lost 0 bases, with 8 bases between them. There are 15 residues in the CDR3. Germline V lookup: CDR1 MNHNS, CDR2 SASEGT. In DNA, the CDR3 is TGTGCCAGCAGTGAAGGCGGGCTGAGCACAGATACGCAGTATTTT. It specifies CASSEGGLSTDTQYF.

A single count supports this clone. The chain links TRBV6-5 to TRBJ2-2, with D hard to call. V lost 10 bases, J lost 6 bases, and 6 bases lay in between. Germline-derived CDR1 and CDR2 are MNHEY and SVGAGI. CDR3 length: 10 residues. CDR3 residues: CATHAGELFF. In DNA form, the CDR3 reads TGTGCCACGCACGCCGGGGAGCTGTTTTTT.

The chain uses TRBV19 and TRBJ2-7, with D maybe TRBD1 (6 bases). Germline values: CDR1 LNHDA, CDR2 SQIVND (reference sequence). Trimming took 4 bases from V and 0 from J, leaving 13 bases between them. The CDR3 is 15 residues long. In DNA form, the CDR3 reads TGTGCCAGTAGTACATACGACAGGAACTCCTACGAGCAGTACTTC. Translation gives CASSTYDRNSYEQYF. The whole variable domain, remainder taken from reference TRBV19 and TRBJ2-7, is DGGITQSPKYLFRKEGQNVTLSCEQNLNHDAMYWYRQDPGQGLRLIYYSQIVNDFQKGDIAEGYSVSREKKESFPLTVTSAQKNPTAFYLCASSTYDRNSYEQYFGPGTRLTVT.

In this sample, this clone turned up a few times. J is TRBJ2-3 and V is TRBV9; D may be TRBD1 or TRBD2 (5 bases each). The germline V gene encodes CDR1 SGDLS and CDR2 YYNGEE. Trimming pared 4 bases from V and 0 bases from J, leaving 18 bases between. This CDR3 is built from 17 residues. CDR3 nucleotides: TGTGCCAGCAGCCCGAGGGGCGCGTTAACTAGCACAGATACGCAGTATTTT. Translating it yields CASSPRGALTSTDTQYF.

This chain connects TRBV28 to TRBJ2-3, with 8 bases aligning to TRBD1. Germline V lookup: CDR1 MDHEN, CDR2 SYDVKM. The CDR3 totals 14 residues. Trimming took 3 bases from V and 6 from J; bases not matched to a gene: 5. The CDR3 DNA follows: TGTGCCAGCAGTTTGCGGACAGGGAAGGATACGCAGTATTTT. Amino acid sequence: CASSLRTGKDTQYF. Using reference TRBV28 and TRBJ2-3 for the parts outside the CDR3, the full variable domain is DVKVTQSSRYLVKRTGEKVFLECVQDMDHENMFWYRQDPGLGLRLIYFSYDVKMKEKGDIPEGYSVSREKKERFSLILESASTNQTSMYLCASSLRTGKDTQYFGPGTRLTVL.

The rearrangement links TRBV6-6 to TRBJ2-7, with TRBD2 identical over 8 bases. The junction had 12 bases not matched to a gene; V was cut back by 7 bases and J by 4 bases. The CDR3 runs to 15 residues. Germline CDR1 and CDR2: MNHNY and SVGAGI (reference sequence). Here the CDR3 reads CASTHGAGALYEQYF. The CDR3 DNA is TGTGCCAGCACACACGGAGCGGGAGCATTATACGAGCAGTACTTC.

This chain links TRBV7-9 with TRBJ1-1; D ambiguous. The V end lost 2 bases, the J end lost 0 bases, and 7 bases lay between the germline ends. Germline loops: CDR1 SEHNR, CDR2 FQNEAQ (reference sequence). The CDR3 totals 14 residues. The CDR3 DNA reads TGTGCCAGCAGCTTAAGGGAGTTGAACACTGAAGCTTTCTTT. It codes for CASSLRELNTEAFF.

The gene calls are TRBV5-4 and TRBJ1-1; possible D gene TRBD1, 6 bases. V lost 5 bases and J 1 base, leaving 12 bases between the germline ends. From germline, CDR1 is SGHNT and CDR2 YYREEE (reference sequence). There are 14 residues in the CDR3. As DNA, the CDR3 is TGTGCCAGCAGATACGACAGGAGGAACACTGAAGCTTTCTTT. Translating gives CASRYDRRNTEAFF.

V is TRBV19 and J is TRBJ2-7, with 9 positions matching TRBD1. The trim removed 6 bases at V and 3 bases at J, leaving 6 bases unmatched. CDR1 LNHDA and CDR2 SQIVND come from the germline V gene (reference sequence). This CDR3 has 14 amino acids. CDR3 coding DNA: TGTGCCAGTAGGGCGACAGGGGGGAACTACGAGCAGTACTTC. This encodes CASRATGGNYEQYF.

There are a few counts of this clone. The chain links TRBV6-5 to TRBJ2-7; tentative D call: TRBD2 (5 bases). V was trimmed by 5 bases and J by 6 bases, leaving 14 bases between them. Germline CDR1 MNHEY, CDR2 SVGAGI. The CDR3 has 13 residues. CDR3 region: CASSPRGRSEQYF. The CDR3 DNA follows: TGTGCCAGCAGTCCCCGAGGGCGGTCCGAGCAGTACTTC.

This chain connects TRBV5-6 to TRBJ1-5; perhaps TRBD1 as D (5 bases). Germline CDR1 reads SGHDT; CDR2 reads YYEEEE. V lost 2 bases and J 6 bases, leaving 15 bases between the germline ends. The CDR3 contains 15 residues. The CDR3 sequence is CASSLRGSGTQPQHF. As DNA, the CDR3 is TGTGCCAGCAGCTTACGAGGGAGTGGGACTCAGCCCCAGCATTTT.

CDR3 nucleotide sequence: TGTGCCAGCAGTTTAGTTCGTCGGGGAACCGGGGAGCTGTTTTTT. Translated, it gives CASSLVRRGTGELFF. The J gene is TRBJ2-2, the V gene TRBV28; D might be TRBD2 (5 bases). Germline V gene sequence: CDR1 MDHEN, CDR2 SYDVKM. The ends were cut back, 2 bases at V and 5 bases at J, with 12 bases in the middle. CDR3 length: 15 amino acids.

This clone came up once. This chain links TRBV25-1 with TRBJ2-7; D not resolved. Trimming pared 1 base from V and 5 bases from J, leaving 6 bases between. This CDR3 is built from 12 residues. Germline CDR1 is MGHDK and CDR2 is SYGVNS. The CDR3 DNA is TGTGCCAGCAGTGAATCCGGGCACGAGCAGTACTTC. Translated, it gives CASSESGHEQYF.

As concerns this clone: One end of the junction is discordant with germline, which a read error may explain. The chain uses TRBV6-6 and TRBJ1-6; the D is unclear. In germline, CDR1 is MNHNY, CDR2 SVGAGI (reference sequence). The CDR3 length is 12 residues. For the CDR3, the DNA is TGTGCCAGCAGGTCCCTTGATTCACCCCTCTACTTT. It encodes CASRSLDSPLYF.

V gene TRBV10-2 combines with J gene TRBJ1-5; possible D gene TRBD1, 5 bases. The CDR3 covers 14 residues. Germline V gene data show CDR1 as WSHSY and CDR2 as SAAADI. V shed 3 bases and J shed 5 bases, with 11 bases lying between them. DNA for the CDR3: TGCGCCAGCAGTGACCAGGGAGGTTATCAGCCCCAGCATTTT. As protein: CASSDQGGYQPQHF.